Listed here are 13 T cell receptor beta chains from one sample, sequenced in a study of blood T cell repertoires in COVID-19. Clones were read by immunoSEQ multiplex PCR, and TCRdb kept only the in-frame ones, dropping some. This repertoire shows roughly 150,000 clones, around four fifths found once; its top ten account for roughly 9%. The specimen sequenced was peripheral blood. Every receptor here comes from a woman older than 75 with active or convalescent COVID-19.

This chain connects TRBV7-9 to TRBJ1-1; 7 bases are shared with TRBD1. This CDR3 comprises 12 residues. Germline V gene lookup returns CDR1 SEHNR and CDR2 FQNEAQ (reference sequence). J gave up 9 bases and V 4 bases, and 5 bases lay outside the gene matches. The CDR3: CASSSGQAQAFF. The CDR3 DNA sequence: TGTGCCAGCAGCTCAGGACAGGCCCAAGCTTTCTTT. Looking up the rest from reference TRBV7-9 and TRBJ1-1 gives the full variable domain: DTGVSQNPRHKITKRGQNVTFRCDPISEHNRLYWYRQTLGQGPEFLTYFQNEAQLEKSRLLSDRFSAERPKGSFSTLEIQRTEQGDSAMYLCASSSGQAQAFFGQGTRLTVV.

V usage is TRBV7-2 and J usage is TRBJ2-7; tentative D call: TRBD1 (6 bases). CDR1 is SGHTA and CDR2 is FQGNSA in the germline V gene. V was trimmed by 5 bases and J by 2 bases, leaving 10 bases between them. The CDR3 is 13 amino acids. In nucleotides, the CDR3 is TGTGCCAGCAGCATCGGACAGACCTACGAGCAGTACTTC. This codes for CASSIGQTYEQYF.

The chain combines TRBV10-3 with TRBJ1-2, with D unresolved. CDR3 length equals 12 residues. Trimming shortened V by 3 bases and J by 2 bases, and 4 bases separated the two germline ends. Germline CDR1 ENHRY, CDR2 SYGVKD. The CDR3 DNA sequence: TGTGCCATCAGTGACGGGAACTATGGCTACACCTTC. This encodes CAISDGNYGYTF.

The chain combines TRBV5-1 with TRBJ1-3; D is uncertain. The CDR3 totals 13 residues. V was trimmed by 7 bases and J by 8 bases, leaving 16 bases between them. Germline values: CDR1 SGHRS, CDR2 YFSETQ. The CDR3 reads CASRAGNQDTIYF. CDR3 bases: TGCGCCAGCCGCGCGGGTAATCAAGACACCATATATTTT.

The genes are TRBV7-3 and TRBJ2-1; TRBD2 matches at 10 bases. Unmatched junction bases numbered 2, after V lost 6 bases and J lost 0 bases. Germline CDR1 is SGHTA and CDR2 is FQGTGA. The CDR3 consists of 15 residues. Here the CDR3 reads CASRVAGGSYNEQFF. DNA of the CDR3: TGTGCCAGCAGGGTAGCGGGGGGCTCCTACAATGAGCAGTTCTTC.

DNA of the CDR3: TGTGCCAGCAGCTTGGACAGTCCTTATGGCTACACCTTC. It specifies CASSLDSPYGYTF. The chain is built from TRBV5-4 and TRBJ1-2; D is undetermined. In germline, CDR1 is SGHNT, CDR2 YYREEE (reference sequence). The CDR3 is 13 amino acids. V shed 0 bases and J shed 5 bases, with 8 bases lying between them. The whole variable domain, remainder taken from reference TRBV5-4 and TRBJ1-2, is ETGVTQSPTHLIKTRGQQVTLRCSSQSGHNTVSWYQQALGQGPQFIFQYYREEENGRGNFPPRFSGLQFPNYSSELNVNALELDDSALYLCASSLDSPYGYTFGSGTRLTVV.

The V gene is TRBV19, the J gene TRBJ1-2, with a tentative D call TRBD1 (6 bases). Trimming took off 7 bases at V and 4 bases at J, with 13 bases between the two ends. In germline, CDR1 is LNHDA, CDR2 SQIVND (reference sequence). This CDR3 is built from 13 residues. CDR3 in DNA: TGTGCCAGTAACAGGGACGCTACCTATGGCTACACCTTC. Its translation: CASNRDATYGYTF.

The chain is built from TRBV6-5 and TRBJ1-4; TRBD1 matches 9 bases. With V trimmed by 5 bases and J by 8 bases, 6 bases remained unmatched. Germline CDR1 and CDR2: MNHEY and SVGAGI. This CDR3 region has 14 residues. The chain's CDR3 is CASSTTGTGEKLFF. CDR3 coding DNA: TGTGCCAGCAGTACAACCGGGACAGGGGAAAAACTGTTTTTT.

The J gene is TRBJ1-1, the V gene TRBV18; unclear D gene. The V gene's germline CDR1 is KGHSH and CDR2 LQKENI. The CDR3 is 16 amino acids. V lost 2 bases and J lost 5, with 18 bases in between. As DNA, the CDR3 is TGTGCCAGCTCACCATCAGTCCGTAGCTCGGGGACTGAAGCTTTCTTT. It translates to CASSPSVRSSGTEAFF.

CDR3 in DNA: TGTGCCAGCAGTTACTCGGCGGGGCCGGAAGCTTTCTTT. Protein sequence: CASSYSAGPEAFF. This chain joins TRBV6-5 and TRBJ1-1, with D perhaps matching TRBD1 (5 bases). V lost 0 bases and J lost 8, with 10 bases in between. The germline CDR1 and CDR2 sequences are MNHEY and SVGAGI. The CDR3 runs 13 residues.

Ten or more counts support this clone. V gene TRBV4-3 combines with J gene TRBJ1-3; D perhaps matches TRBD1 (5 bases). The CDR3 spans 16 residues. Trimming removed 2 bases at V and 2 bases at J, with 13 bases between. Germline CDR1 is LGHNA and CDR2 is YSLEER. CDR3 DNA: TGCGCCAGCAGCCAATCTGGCACAGGCACTGGAAACACCATATATTTT. Protein sequence: CASSQSGTGTGNTIYF.

V and J are TRBV7-8 and TRBJ1-6, with D hard to call. The germline CDR1 and CDR2 sequences are SGHVS and FQNEAQ. Trimming took 1 base from V and 15 from J, leaving 10 bases between them. The CDR3 spans 12 residues. The DNA of the CDR3 is TGTGCCAGCAGCTTAGAAAGATCGGGCCTCCACTTT. This sequence encodes CASSLERSGLHF.

This chain links TRBV7-9 with TRBJ2-3; 10 nucleotides match TRBD2. The CDR3 has 16 amino acids. Germline lookup yields CDR1 SEHNR and CDR2 FQNEAQ (reference sequence). With V trimmed by 3 bases and J by 1 base, 4 bases remained unmatched. The CDR3 DNA reads TGTGCCAGCAGCTTTAGGCTAGCGGGGGGCACAGATACGCAGTATTTT. Encoded protein: CASSFRLAGGTDTQYF.